This T cell receptor beta chain derives from a study of blood T cell repertoires in COVID-19. The germline V gene encodes CDR1 MNHEY and CDR2 SVGAGI. CDR3 length: 11 amino acids. Comments on this clone: One junction end disagrees with the germline gene, perhaps due to a read error.

The data were produced by immunoSEQ multiplex PCR, yet TCRdb's version contains in-frame clones alone and is incomplete. The table lists just over 650,000 clones, about nine tenths of them singletons. The source is a woman between 18 and 29 years old with acute or convalescent COVID-19. The chain has TRBV6-5 and TRBJ1-2; 8 bases are a match to TRBD1. The sample consisted of peripheral blood. The CDR3 sequence: CASGPLTGEAF. CDR3 in DNA: TGTGCCAGCGGCCCTCTGACAGGGGAGGCCTTC.